These 10 T cell receptor beta chains originate from one sample sequenced in a study of T cell responses to AZD1222 COVID-19 vaccine (dated by TCRdb to about 2021). The method behind the library was the immunoSEQ multiplex PCR assay. TCRdb took over this immuneACCESS table, retaining in-frame rearrangements with V and J assigned. Such tables are incomplete; in checked studies, under half of the missing clones stem from an unresolved V gene, and the remainder is unexplained. Recorded for this sample are some 200,000 clones; 80% to 95% of them occurred a single time. Of the sample, roughly 10% is held by the ten largest clones. The time point label here, explained by the study, means: baseline before first vaccination. Material: peripheral blood, obtained on day 0 of AZD1222 vaccination. The receptors originated from an adult in good health.

The sample holds one count of this clone. J is TRBJ1-1 and V is TRBV19, with D unclear. The germline gives CDR1 LNHDA, CDR2 SQIVND (reference sequence). This CDR3 is built from 12 residues. V was cut by 3 bases and J by 4 bases, with 6 bases left in between. As DNA, the CDR3 is TGTGCCAGTAGTATGGGATTCACTGAAGCTTTCTTT. Translating it yields CASSMGFTEAFF.

V gene TRBV28 combines with J gene TRBJ1-2; 7 bases align to TRBD1. Germline trimming cut 3 bases from V and 7 bases from J; bases unmatched to any gene: 8. This CDR3 region has 14 residues. The germline V gene encodes CDR1 MDHEN and CDR2 SYDVKM. DNA for the CDR3: TGTGCCAGCAGTTTTAGTGCAGGGGGAGCTGGCTACACCTTC. Translating gives CASSFSAGGAGYTF.

V gene TRBV11-2 combines with J gene TRBJ2-2; D uncertain. Germline lookup yields CDR1 SGHAT and CDR2 FQNNGV. CDR3 length: 15 residues. V gave up 0 bases and J gave up 4 bases, with 9 bases separating them. The chain's CDR3 is CASSLDWRPTGELFF. For the CDR3, the DNA is TGTGCCAGCAGCTTAGACTGGCGGCCCACCGGGGAGCTGTTTTTT.

J is TRBJ2-1 and V is TRBV12-5; 7 nucleotides match TRBD2. Trimming removed 0 bases from V and 3 bases from J; junction bases left unmatched: 11. From germline, CDR1 is LGHNT and CDR2 FRNRAP. The CDR3 sequence is 18 residues long. The CDR3 coding sequence is TGTGCTAGTGGTTTGGTACGCTGGTCCGGGAGGAACTACAATGAGCAGTTCTTC. This sequence encodes CASGLVRWSGRNYNEQFF. Using reference TRBV12-5 and TRBJ2-1 for the parts outside the CDR3, the full variable domain is DARVTQTPRHKVTEMGQEVTMRCQPILGHNTVFWYRQTMMQGLELLAYFRNRAPLDDSGMPKDRFSAEMPDATLATLKIQPSEPRDSAVYFCASGLVRWSGRNYNEQFFGPGTRLTVL.

The chain joins TRBV5-1 to TRBJ2-1; TRBD2 aligns across 13 bases. Per the germline V gene, CDR1 is SGHRS and CDR2 is YFSETQ. Trimming took 3 bases from V and 8 from J; bases not matched to a gene: 5. This CDR3 comprises 15 residues. The CDR3 loop reads CASSSTSGRADEQFF. The DNA of the CDR3 is TGCGCCAGCAGCTCCACTAGCGGGAGGGCAGATGAGCAGTTCTTC.

V gene TRBV29-1 combines with J gene TRBJ1-5; no firm D call. Trimming cost V 1 base and J 9 bases, with 10 bases left between them. This CDR3 is 12 amino acids long. The V gene's germline CDR1 is SQVTM and CDR2 ANQGSEA. DNA for the CDR3: TGCAGCGTTGAAGTCCCTCCGGGGCCCCAGCATTTT. Translation gives CSVEVPPGPQHF.

J is TRBJ2-2 and V is TRBV5-1; 11 nucleotides line up with TRBD2. In germline, CDR1 is SGHRS, CDR2 YFSETQ. There are 16 residues in the CDR3. The V and J ends lost 2 bases and 6 bases, in that order; junction bases with no gene match: 6. Written as DNA, the CDR3 is TGCGCCAGCAGCTTCATTAGCGGGGGGGCGCCCGGGGAGCTGTTTTTT. It is translated as CASSFISGGAPGELFF.

The genes are TRBV27 and TRBJ1-4; 7 bases fit TRBD1. The ends lost 4 bases at V and 7 bases at J; junction bases unmatched: 3. The CDR3 totals 13 residues. Germline V gene lookup returns CDR1 MNHEY and CDR2 SMNVEV (reference sequence). CDR3 in DNA: TGTGCCAGCAGTTGGGACAGACGTGAAAAACTGTTTTTT. This gives the protein CASSWDRREKLFF.

The rearrangement uses TRBV27 and TRBJ1-5; D is uncertain. Trimming shortened V by 5 bases and J by 2 bases, and 16 bases separated the two germline ends. This CDR3 is 16 amino acids long. CDR1 and CDR2 (germline): MNHEY, SMNVEV (reference sequence). CDR3 sequence (DNA): TGTGCCAGCAGTCCACTGGGAGGGCTGGGCAATCAGCCCCAGCATTTT. Translation gives CASSPLGGLGNQPQHF.

The chain uses TRBV9 and TRBJ1-2; 12 bases agree with TRBD1. V lost 3 bases and J lost 4; bases outside the gene matches: 7. The CDR3 runs 16 residues. Germline V lookup: CDR1 SGDLS, CDR2 YYNGEE. The CDR3 reads CASSARRDRGPYGYTF. DNA of the CDR3: TGTGCCAGCAGCGCCCGAAGGGACAGGGGGCCCTATGGCTACACCTTC.